A selection of T cell receptor beta chains follows, all from one sample in a study of T-cell memory formation after mild COVID-19. TCRdb called the 5' RACE reads again in MiXCR, with one record for every CDR3 protein. Here the sample spans 300,000 to 400,000 distinct CDR3 sequences, 25% to 30% being singletons. The sequencing input was PBMCs or a T cell subset sorted from them (not recorded which). The receptors shown here come from an adult woman who had mild COVID-19 (a few samples of this study predate the infection). Cell type and time point are not known. Both conserved end residues are part of each CDR3. Each record gives: J gene, D gene, clone size, V gene, CDR3 DNA, CDR3 protein. A D gene is named only where the DNA matches it firmly. Size is omitted from some rows. Given values are once, few, many or a class for expanded clones.

TRBJ2-5	NA	NA	TRBV27	TGTGCCAGCAGTTTATCGGGGGGCGATGAGACCCAGTACTTC	CASSLSGGDETQYF
TRBJ1-6	TRBD1	NA	TRBV20-1	TGCAGTGCTAGAGGGACAGGGGGATCACCCCTCCACTTT	CSARGTGGSPLHF
TRBJ2-1	NA	few	TRBV29-1	TGCAGCGGGATGGGAGGTTGGAATGAGCAGTTCTTC	CSGMGGWNEQFF
TRBJ1-6	NA	NA	TRBV18	TGTGCCAGCTCACCAGTACAGGGAGGCTCACCCCTCCACTTT	CASSPVQGGSPLHF
TRBJ1-5	NA	few	TRBV12-3/TRBV12-4	TGTGCCAGCAGTTTCGGGGGGGTCTATCAGCCCCAGCATTTT	CASSFGGVYQPQHF
TRBJ2-1	NA	NA	TRBV2	TGTGCCAGCAGAGCAGAGCGTCTGGGTAACTCCGGTGAGCAGTTCTTC	CASRAERLGNSGEQFF
TRBJ2-2	TRBD1	many	TRBV4-1	TGCGCCAGCAGCCGACCGGGACAGGGCGACACCGGGGAGCTGTTTTTT	CASSRPGQGDTGELFF
TRBJ2-3	TRBD2	few	TRBV9	TGTGCCAGCAGCACACTCATAGCGGGAGGGGTCACAGATACGCAGTATTTT	CASSTLIAGGVTDTQYF
TRBJ2-5	NA	NA	TRBV5-1	TGCGCCAGCAACAGTTTCACAGGAGAAGAGACCCAGTACTTC	CASNSFTGEETQYF
TRBJ1-1	NA	NA	TRBV6-1	TGTGCCGGAGGAGAAATAACCACTGAAGCTTTCTTT	CAGGEITTEAFF
TRBJ1-5	TRBD1	once	TRBV7-2	TGTGCCAGCAGCTTAGGGGACAGGGTAACCGGTCAGCCCCAGCATTTT	CASSLGDRVTGQPQHF